This is a list of T cell receptor beta chains from one sample in a study of immune cell composition in non-small cell lung cancer. Method: immunoSEQ multiplex PCR; TCRdb's copy keeps in-frame clones and lacks some. The sample includes about a thousand clones, 82% of them seen just once. Specimen: non-adjacent lung tissue. The receptor source for this set is a human donor with non-small cell lung cancer. The CDR3 runs from the conserved cysteine through the conserved F or W. The D gene is left open where the match is weak. The size of a clone is reported for some rows only, either as once, few or many, or as a class for expanded clones.

CDR3 DNA: TGCGCCAGCAGCCAAGACAGGGGAGGGGATCAGCCCCAGCATTTT; CDR3 protein: CASSQDRGGDQPQHF; D gene: -; V gene: TRBV4-1; clone size: -; J gene: TRBJ1-5
CDR3 DNA: TGTGCCAGCTCACCCTACACAGATACGCAGTATTTT; CDR3 protein: CASSPYTDTQYF; D gene: -; V gene: TRBV18; clone size: once; J gene: TRBJ2-3
CDR3 DNA: TGCGCCAGCAGCCAAGTCTTAACGGTAGCCAAAAACATTCAGTACTTC; CDR3 protein: CASSQVLTVAKNIQYF; D gene: -; V gene: TRBV4-3; clone size: once; J gene: TRBJ2-4
CDR3 DNA: TGCGCCAGCAGCCAAGGTGAGGGCCGGGGGCAGTTCTTC; CDR3 protein: CASSQGEGRGQFF; D gene: -; V gene: TRBV4-1; clone size: -; J gene: TRBJ2-1
CDR3 DNA: TGTGCCAGTAGTACCGACAGAGGATCCGAGCAGTACTTC; CDR3 protein: CASSTDRGSEQYF; D gene: -; V gene: TRBV19; clone size: once; J gene: TRBJ2-7
CDR3 DNA: TGTGCCAGCTCACCGGCCTCCCGCTCCTACAATGAGCAGTTCTTC; CDR3 protein: CASSPASRSYNEQFF; D gene: -; V gene: TRBV18; clone size: once; J gene: TRBJ2-1
CDR3 DNA: TGTGCCTGGAGTGTAGAACCACTCTATGGCTACACCTTC; CDR3 protein: CAWSVEPLYGYTF; D gene: -; V gene: TRBV30; clone size: few; J gene: TRBJ1-2
CDR3 DNA: TGTGCCAGCAGTTACTCGACAGGAATTAATGAAAAACTGTTTTTT; CDR3 protein: CASSYSTGINEKLFF; D gene: -; V gene: TRBV6-6; clone size: -; J gene: TRBJ1-4
CDR3 DNA: TGTGCCAGCAGGTGGAGGGAGGAAGGTACGCAGTATTTT; CDR3 protein: CASRWREEGTQYF; D gene: -; V gene: TRBV6-6; clone size: -; J gene: TRBJ2-3
CDR3 DNA: TGTGCCAGCAGCCCTTTCGCCACTGGGACCCAGTACTTC; CDR3 protein: CASSPFATGTQYF; D gene: -; V gene: TRBV14; clone size: -; J gene: TRBJ2-5
CDR3 DNA: TGTGCCAGCAGCTCATATGGAGGTACTAGCGGGGGAAGCTACGAGCAGTACTTC; CDR3 protein: CASSSYGGTSGGSYEQYF; D gene: TRBD2; V gene: TRBV13; clone size: -; J gene: TRBJ2-7
CDR3 DNA: TGTGCCAGCGGACTTTCGGGGGGCGGTGGAGAGACCCAGTACTTC; CDR3 protein: CASGLSGGGGETQYF; D gene: -; V gene: TRBV7-8; clone size: -; J gene: TRBJ2-5
CDR3 DNA: TGTGCCAGCAGTCCCACGGACGGGGCTAACTATGGCTACACCTTC; CDR3 protein: CASSPTDGANYGYTF; D gene: -; V gene: TRBV6-6; clone size: -; J gene: TRBJ1-2
CDR3 DNA: TGCGCCAGCAGCCAAGAGGCCGGCGGCTATTGGGAGACCCAGTACTTC; CDR3 protein: CASSQEAGGYWETQYF; D gene: -; V gene: TRBV4-1; clone size: -; J gene: TRBJ2-5
CDR3 DNA: TGCGCCAGCAGCCAAGGGGCTAGCGGGATTGTCGAGCAGTACTTC; CDR3 protein: CASSQGASGIVEQYF; D gene: TRBD2; V gene: TRBV4-3; clone size: -; J gene: TRBJ2-7
CDR3 DNA: TGTGCCAGCAGCGGCCGAGGAGGGACCTATAATTCACCCCTCCACTTT; CDR3 protein: CASSGRGGTYNSPLHF; D gene: -; V gene: TRBV7-8; clone size: -; J gene: TRBJ1-6
CDR3 DNA: TGTGCCAGTAGTTCCCTAGGCAGCAATCAGCCCCAGCATTTT; CDR3 protein: CASSSLGSNQPQHF; D gene: -; V gene: TRBV19; clone size: few; J gene: TRBJ1-5
CDR3 DNA: TGTGCCTGGAACAGGGGAGGCGATGAAAAACTGTTTTTT; CDR3 protein: CAWNRGGDEKLFF; D gene: TRBD1; V gene: TRBV30; clone size: -; J gene: TRBJ1-4
CDR3 DNA: TGCGCCAGCGGGAGGTTGGGAGGGGCCGTCGCCACTGAAGCTTTCTTT; CDR3 protein: CASGRLGGAVATEAFF; D gene: -; V gene: TRBV10-2; clone size: -; J gene: TRBJ1-1
CDR3 DNA: TGTGCCAGCAGCGCCCAGGGGGCCGCTGGAAACACCATATATTTT; CDR3 protein: CASSAQGAAGNTIYF; D gene: TRBD1; V gene: TRBV7-9; clone size: few; J gene: TRBJ1-3
CDR3 DNA: TGTGCCACTCCTGAGGGTACGAGCTCCTACAATGAGCAGTTCTTC; CDR3 protein: CATPEGTSSYNEQFF; D gene: -; V gene: TRBV7-9; clone size: -; J gene: TRBJ2-1
CDR3 DNA: TGTGCCAGCAGTCGTTCCCAGTCAGCTAACTATGGCTACACCTTC; CDR3 protein: CASSRSQSANYGYTF; D gene: -; V gene: TRBV6-5; clone size: few; J gene: TRBJ1-2
CDR3 DNA: TGTGCCAGCTCACCACGGACTAGCGGGAACACCGGGGAGCTGTTTTTT; CDR3 protein: CASSPRTSGNTGELFF; D gene: TRBD2; V gene: TRBV18; clone size: once; J gene: TRBJ2-2
CDR3 DNA: TGTGCCAGCAGTGAATCACCGGGTATCCAGCCCCAGCATTTT; CDR3 protein: CASSESPGIQPQHF; D gene: -; V gene: TRBV6-1; clone size: few; J gene: TRBJ1-5
CDR3 DNA: TGTGCCAGCAGCCCGACAGAGGCGGCCCAGTACTTC; CDR3 protein: CASSPTEAAQYF; D gene: -; V gene: TRBV11-2; clone size: -; J gene: TRBJ2-5
CDR3 DNA: TGTGCCAGCAGCCCCCAGAATGAGCAGTTCTTC; CDR3 protein: CASSPQNEQFF; D gene: -; V gene: TRBV7-9; clone size: once; J gene: TRBJ2-1
CDR3 DNA: TGTGCCAGCAGCTTGGACAGTCCCAGCTACACCTTC; CDR3 protein: CASSLDSPSYTF; D gene: -; V gene: TRBV5-5; clone size: -; J gene: TRBJ1-2
CDR3 DNA: TGTGCCAGCAGCCGCCCCGGCGGGCTAGCGGGAGGATGGAGTGGTGAGCAGTTCTTC; CDR3 protein: CASSRPGGLAGGWSGEQFF; D gene: TRBD2; V gene: TRBV7-2; clone size: -; J gene: TRBJ2-1
CDR3 DNA: TGTGCCAGCAGCCTCCTAGGGGGCAAAAACATTCAGTACTTC; CDR3 protein: CASSLLGGKNIQYF; D gene: -; V gene: TRBV7-9; clone size: -; J gene: TRBJ2-4
CDR3 DNA: TGTGCCAGCAGTGACTCGGGAGGGCCCATTTGGGAGACCCAGTACTTC; CDR3 protein: CASSDSGGPIWETQYF; D gene: TRBD2; V gene: TRBV25-1; clone size: -; J gene: TRBJ2-5
CDR3 DNA: TGCGCCAGCAGCCGATATACAGGGGGCTTGGATGAGCAGTTCTTC; CDR3 protein: CASSRYTGGLDEQFF; D gene: TRBD1; V gene: TRBV4-1; clone size: -; J gene: TRBJ2-1
CDR3 DNA: TGTGCCAGCAGCCCTACGTGGGGCCGCACTTCTAACTATGGCTACACCTTC; CDR3 protein: CASSPTWGRTSNYGYTF; D gene: -; V gene: TRBV4-2; clone size: -; J gene: TRBJ1-2
CDR3 DNA: TGCGCCAGCAGCCAAAGTACAGGAGCCCTCTCTGGGGCCAACGTCCTGACTTTC; CDR3 protein: CASSQSTGALSGANVLTF; D gene: -; V gene: TRBV4-1; clone size: -; J gene: TRBJ2-6
CDR3 DNA: TGTGCCAGCAGCTGGGGAGACAGGGACTACGAGCAGTACTTC; CDR3 protein: CASSWGDRDYEQYF; D gene: TRBD1; V gene: TRBV28; clone size: few; J gene: TRBJ2-7
CDR3 DNA: TGCGCCAGCAGCCAAGAAACAGGGTCTGAGTTCTATGGCTACACCTTC; CDR3 protein: CASSQETGSEFYGYTF; D gene: -; V gene: TRBV4-1; clone size: -; J gene: TRBJ1-2
CDR3 DNA: TGTGCCAGTCGCCTGGGACTAGCCTACAATGAGCAGTTCTTC; CDR3 protein: CASRLGLAYNEQFF; D gene: TRBD2; V gene: TRBV6-5; clone size: -; J gene: TRBJ2-1
CDR3 DNA: TGTGCCAGCAGCCCTGGACTAGCGGGAACCGGGGAGCTGTTTTTT; CDR3 protein: CASSPGLAGTGELFF; D gene: TRBD2; V gene: TRBV11-2; clone size: -; J gene: TRBJ2-2
CDR3 DNA: TGCGCCAGCAGCTTGATTAATGCAGACACTGAAGCTTTCTTT; CDR3 protein: CASSLINADTEAFF; D gene: -; V gene: TRBV5-1; clone size: -; J gene: TRBJ1-1
CDR3 DNA: TGTGCCAGCAGTACCTCTAGCGGTTCTCGGAACTTC; CDR3 protein: CASSTSSGSRNF; D gene: TRBD2; V gene: TRBV6-1; clone size: -; J gene: TRBJ2-7
CDR3 DNA: TGTGCCAGCCGCGTGAGCGGCCACTCCTACGAGCAGTACTTC; CDR3 protein: CASRVSGHSYEQYF; D gene: -; V gene: TRBV6-6; clone size: -; J gene: TRBJ2-7
CDR3 DNA: TGTGCCAGCAGCTTACTTAGCACCGCGAACACCGGGGAGCTGTTTTTT; CDR3 protein: CASSLLSTANTGELFF; D gene: -; V gene: TRBV7-2; clone size: -; J gene: TRBJ2-2
CDR3 DNA: TGCAGCGCCCCAGGACAGATCTACAATGAGCAGTTCTTC; CDR3 protein: CSAPGQIYNEQFF; D gene: -; V gene: TRBV29-1; clone size: -; J gene: TRBJ2-1
CDR3 DNA: TGTGCCAGCAGCCTCCGGGACAGGGGGCATAATGAGCAGTTCTTC; CDR3 protein: CASSLRDRGHNEQFF; D gene: TRBD1; V gene: TRBV6-1; clone size: -; J gene: TRBJ2-1
CDR3 DNA: TGTGCCAGCAGTTACACCAACAGGGGAGAGACCCAGTACTTC; CDR3 protein: CASSYTNRGETQYF; D gene: TRBD1; V gene: TRBV7-8; clone size: -; J gene: TRBJ2-5
CDR3 DNA: TGCGCCAGCAGCCACCCCGGGGGGGGCTTGAGCTCCTATAATTCACCCCTCCACTTT; CDR3 protein: CASSHPGGGLSSYNSPLHF; D gene: -; V gene: TRBV4-1; clone size: -; J gene: TRBJ1-6
CDR3 DNA: TGTGCCAGCAGTGAATTGTCGAGCACAGATACGCAGTATTTT; CDR3 protein: CASSELSSTDTQYF; D gene: -; V gene: TRBV6-1; clone size: -; J gene: TRBJ2-3
CDR3 DNA: TGCGCCAGCAGCCGAACCGGGGGGATCCAAGAGACCCAGTACTTC; CDR3 protein: CASSRTGGIQETQYF; D gene: TRBD2; V gene: TRBV5-1; clone size: -; J gene: TRBJ2-5
CDR3 DNA: TGTGCCTGGGGCCGGGACCGGGGGTATCGGGGATCATCCTACGAGCAGTACTTC; CDR3 protein: CAWGRDRGYRGSSYEQYF; D gene: -; V gene: TRBV30; clone size: -; J gene: TRBJ2-7
CDR3 DNA: TGCGCCAGCAGCCAAGCGGAAACTAGCGGGAGAGGGGAGCTGTTTTTT; CDR3 protein: CASSQAETSGRGELFF; D gene: TRBD2; V gene: TRBV4-1; clone size: -; J gene: TRBJ2-2
CDR3 DNA: TGTGCCAGCAGCCCGGAGCGGGTCTACAATGAGCAGTTCTTC; CDR3 protein: CASSPERVYNEQFF; D gene: -; V gene: TRBV7-9; clone size: few; J gene: TRBJ2-1
CDR3 DNA: TGCGCCAGCAGCTGGGACTTAACTAGCACAGATACGCAGTATTTT; CDR3 protein: CASSWDLTSTDTQYF; D gene: -; V gene: TRBV5-1; clone size: -; J gene: TRBJ2-3
CDR3 DNA: TGTGCCAGCAGTGCGTCTTCGGGGTTAAGTGAAAAACTGTTTTTT; CDR3 protein: CASSASSGLSEKLFF; D gene: -; V gene: TRBV25-1; clone size: -; J gene: TRBJ1-4
CDR3 DNA: TGTGCCAGCAGCTTATACGTCGAGGGAATCTCTGGAAACACCATATATTTT; CDR3 protein: CASSLYVEGISGNTIYF; D gene: -; V gene: TRBV7-8; clone size: once; J gene: TRBJ1-3
CDR3 DNA: TGTGCCAGCGCCTGGACAGGGGCTTACGAGCAGTACTTC; CDR3 protein: CASAWTGAYEQYF; D gene: TRBD1; V gene: TRBV2; clone size: -; J gene: TRBJ2-7